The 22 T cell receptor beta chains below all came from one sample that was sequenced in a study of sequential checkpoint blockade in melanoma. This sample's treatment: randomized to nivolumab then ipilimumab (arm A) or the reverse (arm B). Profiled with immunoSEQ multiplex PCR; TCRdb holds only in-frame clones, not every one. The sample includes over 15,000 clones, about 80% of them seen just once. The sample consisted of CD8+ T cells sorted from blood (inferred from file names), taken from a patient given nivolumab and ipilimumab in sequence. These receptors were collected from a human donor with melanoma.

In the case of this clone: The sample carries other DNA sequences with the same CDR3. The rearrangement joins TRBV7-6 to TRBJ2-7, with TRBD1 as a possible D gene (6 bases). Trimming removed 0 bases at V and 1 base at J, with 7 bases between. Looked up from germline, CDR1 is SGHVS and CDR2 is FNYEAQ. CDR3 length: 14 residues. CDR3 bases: TGTGCCAGCAGCTTAGCAGGGGGTTCCTACGAGCAGTACTTC. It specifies CASSLAGGSYEQYF. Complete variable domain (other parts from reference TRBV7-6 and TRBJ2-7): GAGVSQSPRYKVTKRGQDVALRCDPISGHVSLYWYRQALGQGPEFLTYFNYEAQQDKSGLPNDRFSAERPEGSISTLTIQRTEQRDSAMYRCASSLAGGSYEQYFGPGTRLTVT.

The CDR3, as DNA: TGTGCCAGCAGTCTGGGGGGTGGCCAGCCCCAGCATTTT. This sequence encodes CASSLGGGQPQHF. V and J are TRBV27 and TRBJ1-5, with a tentative D call TRBD1 (5 bases). Germline V CDR1 and CDR2: MNHEY, SMNVEV (reference sequence). Deletions cut 5 bases from V and 7 bases from J, with 12 bases between. This CDR3 spans 13 amino acids.

CDR3 DNA sequence: TGTGCCACCAGTTCGGAGACTAGCGGGAGCGATGAGCAGTTCTTC. It codes for CATSSETSGSDEQFF. The chain joins TRBV15 to TRBJ2-1, with 12 bases identical to TRBD2. With V trimmed by 6 bases and J by 8 bases, 8 bases remained unmatched. The CDR3 is 15 residues long. Germline lookup yields CDR1 LNHNV and CDR2 YYDKDF (reference sequence).

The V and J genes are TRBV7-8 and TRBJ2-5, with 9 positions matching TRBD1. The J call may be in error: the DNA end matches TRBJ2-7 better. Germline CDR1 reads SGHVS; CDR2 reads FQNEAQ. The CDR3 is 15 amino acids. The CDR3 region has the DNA TGTGCCAGCAGCACTCGACAGGGGGATACCTACGAGCAGTACTTC. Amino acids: CASSTRQGDTYEQYF.

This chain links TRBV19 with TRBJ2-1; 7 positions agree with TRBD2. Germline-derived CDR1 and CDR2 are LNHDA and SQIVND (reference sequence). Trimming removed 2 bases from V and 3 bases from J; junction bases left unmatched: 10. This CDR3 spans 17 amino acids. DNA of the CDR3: TGTGCCAGTAGTATAACCCTAGCGGCCTATGTCTACAATGAGCAGTTCTTC. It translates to CASSITLAAYVYNEQFF. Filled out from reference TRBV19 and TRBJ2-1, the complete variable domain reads DGGITQSPKYLFRKEGQNVTLSCEQNLNHDAMYWYRQDPGQGLRLIYYSQIVNDFQKGDIAEGYSVSREKKESFPLTVTSAQKNPTAFYLCASSITLAAYVYNEQFFGPGTRLTVL.

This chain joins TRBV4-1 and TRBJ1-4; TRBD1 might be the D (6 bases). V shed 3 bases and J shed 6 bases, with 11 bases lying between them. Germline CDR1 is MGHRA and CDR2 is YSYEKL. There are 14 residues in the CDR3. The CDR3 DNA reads TGCGCCAGCAGCCATCGACAGGAAGATGAAAAACTGTTTTTT. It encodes CASSHRQEDEKLFF.

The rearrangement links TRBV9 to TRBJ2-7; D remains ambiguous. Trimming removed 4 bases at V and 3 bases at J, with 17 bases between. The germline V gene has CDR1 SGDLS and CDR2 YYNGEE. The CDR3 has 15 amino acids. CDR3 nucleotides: TGTGCCAGCAGCTTAGCTCTTGGGCACCTCTACGAGCAGTACTTC. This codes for CASSLALGHLYEQYF.

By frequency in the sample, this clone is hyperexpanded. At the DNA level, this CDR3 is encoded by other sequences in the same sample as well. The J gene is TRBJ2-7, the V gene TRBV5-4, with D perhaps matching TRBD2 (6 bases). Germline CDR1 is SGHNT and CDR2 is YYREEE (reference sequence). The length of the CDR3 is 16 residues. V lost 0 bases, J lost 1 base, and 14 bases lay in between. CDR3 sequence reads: CASSLGAGTRSYEQYF. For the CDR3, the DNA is TGTGCCAGCAGCTTGGGGGCGGGGACGCGGTCCTACGAGCAGTACTTC.

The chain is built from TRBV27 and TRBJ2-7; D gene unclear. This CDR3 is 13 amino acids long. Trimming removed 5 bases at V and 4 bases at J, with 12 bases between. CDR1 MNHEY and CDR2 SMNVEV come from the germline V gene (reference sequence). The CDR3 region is CASSPLPLYEQYF. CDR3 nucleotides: TGTGCCAGCAGTCCCCTCCCCCTGTACGAGCAGTACTTC.

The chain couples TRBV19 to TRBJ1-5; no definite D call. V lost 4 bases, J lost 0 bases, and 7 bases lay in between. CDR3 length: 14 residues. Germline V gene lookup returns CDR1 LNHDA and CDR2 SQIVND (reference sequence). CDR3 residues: CASSRGNSNQPQHF. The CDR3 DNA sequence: TGTGCCAGTAGTAGAGGTAATAGCAATCAGCCCCAGCATTTT.

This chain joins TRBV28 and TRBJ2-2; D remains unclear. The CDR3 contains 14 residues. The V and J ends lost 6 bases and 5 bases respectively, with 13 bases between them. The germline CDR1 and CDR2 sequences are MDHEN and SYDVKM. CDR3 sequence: CASRAPAETGELFF. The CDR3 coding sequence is TGTGCCAGCAGAGCCCCTGCGGAGACCGGGGAGCTGTTTTTT.

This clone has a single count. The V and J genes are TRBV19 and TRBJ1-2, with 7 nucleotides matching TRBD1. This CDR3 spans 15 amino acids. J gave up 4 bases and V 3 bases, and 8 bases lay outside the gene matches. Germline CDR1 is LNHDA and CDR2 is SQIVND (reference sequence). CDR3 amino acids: CASSIQGGLLYGYTF. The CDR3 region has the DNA TGTGCCAGTAGTATTCAAGGGGGCCTTCTCTATGGCTACACCTTC.

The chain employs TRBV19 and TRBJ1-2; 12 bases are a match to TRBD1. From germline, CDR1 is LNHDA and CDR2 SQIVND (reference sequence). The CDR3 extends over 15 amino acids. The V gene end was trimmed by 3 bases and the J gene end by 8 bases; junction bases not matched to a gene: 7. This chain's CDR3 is CASSIRGTGGDGYTF. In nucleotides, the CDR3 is TGTGCCAGTAGTATCCGAGGGACAGGGGGCGACGGCTACACCTTC.

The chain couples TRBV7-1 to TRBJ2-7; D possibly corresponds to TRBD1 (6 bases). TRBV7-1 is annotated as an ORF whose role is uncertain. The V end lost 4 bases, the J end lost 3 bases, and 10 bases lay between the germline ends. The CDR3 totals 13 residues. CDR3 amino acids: CASSFAQGYEQYF. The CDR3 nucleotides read TGTGCCAGCAGCTTCGCACAGGGCTACGAGCAGTACTTC.

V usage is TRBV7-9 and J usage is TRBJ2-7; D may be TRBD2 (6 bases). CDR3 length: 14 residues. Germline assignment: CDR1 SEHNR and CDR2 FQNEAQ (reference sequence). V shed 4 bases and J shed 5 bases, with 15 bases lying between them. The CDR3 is CASSWGREENEQYF. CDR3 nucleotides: TGTGCCAGCAGCTGGGGCAGGGAGGAGAACGAGCAGTACTTC.

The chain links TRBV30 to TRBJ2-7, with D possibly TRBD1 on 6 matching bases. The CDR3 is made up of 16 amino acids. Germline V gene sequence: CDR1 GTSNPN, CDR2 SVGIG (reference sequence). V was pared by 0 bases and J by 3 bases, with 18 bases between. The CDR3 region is CAWSVRGKQPRYEQYF. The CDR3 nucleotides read TGTGCCTGGAGTGTCAGGGGAAAACAACCCCGCTACGAGCAGTACTTC.

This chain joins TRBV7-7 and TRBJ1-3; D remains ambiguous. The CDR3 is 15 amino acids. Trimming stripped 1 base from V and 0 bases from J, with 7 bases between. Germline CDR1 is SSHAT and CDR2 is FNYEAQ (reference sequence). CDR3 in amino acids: CASSLDGSSGNTIYF. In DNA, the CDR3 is TGTGCCAGCAGCTTAGACGGTTCCTCTGGAAACACCATATATTTT. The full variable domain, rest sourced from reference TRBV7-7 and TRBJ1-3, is GAGVSQSPRYKVTKRGQDVTLRCDPISSHATLYWYQQALGQGPEFLTYFNYEAQPDKSGLPSDRFSAERPEGSISTLTIQRTEQRDSAMYRCASSLDGSSGNTIYFGEGSWLTVV.

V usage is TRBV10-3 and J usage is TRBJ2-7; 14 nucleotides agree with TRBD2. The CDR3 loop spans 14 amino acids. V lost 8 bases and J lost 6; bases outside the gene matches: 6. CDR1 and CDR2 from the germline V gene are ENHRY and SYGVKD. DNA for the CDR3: TGTGCCATCGGGGGACTAGCGGGAGAGGCCGAGCAGTACTTC. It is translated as CAIGGLAGEAEQYF.

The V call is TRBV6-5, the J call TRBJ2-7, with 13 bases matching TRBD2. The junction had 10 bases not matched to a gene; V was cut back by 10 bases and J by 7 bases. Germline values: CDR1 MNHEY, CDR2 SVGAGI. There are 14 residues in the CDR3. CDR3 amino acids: CATGGGTSGEEQYF. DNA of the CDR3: TGTGCCACCGGTGGGGGGACTAGCGGGGAGGAGCAGTACTTC.

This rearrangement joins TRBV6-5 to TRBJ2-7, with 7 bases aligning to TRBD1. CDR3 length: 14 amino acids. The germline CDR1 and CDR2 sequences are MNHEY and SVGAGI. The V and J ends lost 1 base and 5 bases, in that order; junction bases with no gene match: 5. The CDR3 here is CASSYYRGIHEQYF. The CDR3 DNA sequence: TGTGCCAGCAGTTACTACAGGGGAATCCACGAGCAGTACTTC.

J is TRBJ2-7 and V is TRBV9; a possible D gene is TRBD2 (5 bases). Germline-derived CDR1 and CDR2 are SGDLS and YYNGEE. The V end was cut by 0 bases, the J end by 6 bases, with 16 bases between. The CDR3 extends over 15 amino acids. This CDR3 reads CASSVGGALGGEQYF. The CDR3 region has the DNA TGTGCCAGCAGCGTAGGCGGTGCCTTAGGAGGCGAGCAGTACTTC.

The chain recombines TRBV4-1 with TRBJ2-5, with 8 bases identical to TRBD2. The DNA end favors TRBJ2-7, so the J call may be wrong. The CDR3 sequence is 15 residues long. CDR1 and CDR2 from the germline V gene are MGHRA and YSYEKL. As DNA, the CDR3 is TGCGCCAGCAGCCAGGAGGGACTAGAGGGACACGAGCAGTACTTC. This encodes CASSQEGLEGHEQYF.